Following are 10 T cell receptor beta chains from one sample sequenced in a study of OX40 agonist ivuxolimab in advanced cancers. Sequencing was performed with immunoSEQ multiplex PCR; in TCRdb, only in-frame clones are kept and a portion is missing. Of approximately 49,000 clones in the sample, about 83% were seen once. Sequenced here: CD4+ or CD8+ T cells sorted from blood, sampled in a trial of the OX40 agonist ivuxolimab. These receptors originate from an adult with an advanced solid tumor such as melanoma, head and neck, liver or kidney cancer.

The gene calls are TRBV6-6 and TRBJ1-2; D unclear. CDR1 is MNHNY and CDR2 is SVGAGI in the germline V gene (reference sequence). The CDR3 extends over 14 amino acids. V dropped 2 bases and J dropped 0 bases, with 7 bases sitting between them. CDR3 DNA sequence: TGTGCCAGCAGTTACGGCTGGACTAACTATGGCTACACCTTC. It encodes CASSYGWTNYGYTF.

The J gene is TRBJ2-7, the V gene TRBV4-3; 10 nucleotides match TRBD2. Trimming cost V 0 bases and J 1 base; bases outside gene matches: 3. From germline, CDR1 is LGHNA and CDR2 YSLEER. The CDR3 is 16 amino acids. CDR3 protein: CASSQDLAGVSYEQYF. The CDR3 region has the DNA TGCGCCAGCAGCCAAGATCTAGCGGGGGTGTCCTACGAGCAGTACTTC.

V and J are TRBV5-6 and TRBJ1-2, with D unclear. Germline V gene data show CDR1 as SGHDT and CDR2 as YYEEEE. The CDR3 is 11 amino acids. Trimming pared 5 bases from V and 2 bases from J, leaving 4 bases between. The CDR3 DNA reads TGTGCCAGCAGACAGAACTATGGCTACACCTTC. Protein sequence: CASRQNYGYTF.

The genes are TRBV28 and TRBJ1-3; D perhaps matches TRBD1 (6 bases). Germline-derived CDR1 and CDR2 are MDHEN and SYDVKM. The CDR3 sequence is 16 residues long. V dropped 5 bases and J dropped 0 bases, with 14 bases sitting between them. In DNA form, the CDR3 reads TGTGCCAGCAGTCGGTTTCTGGACAGCTCTGGAAACACCATATATTTT. Encoded protein: CASSRFLDSSGNTIYF.

V and J are TRBV7-2 and TRBJ2-3; D is ambiguous. Germline lookup yields CDR1 SGHTA and CDR2 FQGNSA. V lost 5 bases, J lost 2 bases, and 14 bases lay in between. The length of the CDR3 is 15 residues. CDR3 sequence reads: CASSLDLGPTDTQYF. In nucleotides, the CDR3 is TGTGCCAGCAGCCTAGACCTCGGACCCACAGATACGCAGTATTTT.

The rearrangement links TRBV5-6 to TRBJ2-3; tentative D call: TRBD1 (6 bases). V was clipped by 1 base and J by 5 bases, with 14 bases between them. CDR1 SGHDT and CDR2 YYEEEE come from the germline V gene. This CDR3 contains 15 residues. The CDR3 loop is CASSLLVGAVDTQYF. As DNA, the CDR3 is TGTGCCAGCAGCTTGTTGGTGGGGGCGGTAGATACGCAGTATTTT.

The chain combines TRBV5-5 with TRBJ2-3; 12 bases agree with TRBD2. CDR1 is SGHKS and CDR2 is YYEKEE in the germline V gene (reference sequence). The CDR3 totals 17 residues. Unmatched junction bases numbered 7, after V lost 4 bases and J lost 1 base. The CDR3 reads CASSTRRLAGGTDTQYF. As DNA, the CDR3 is TGTGCCAGCAGCACCCGGAGACTAGCGGGGGGCACAGATACGCAGTATTTT.

The V gene is TRBV4-1, the J gene TRBJ1-2, with TRBD1 matching over 7 bases. The germline V gene encodes CDR1 MGHRA and CDR2 YSYEKL. The CDR3 has 17 amino acids. The J segment lost 4 bases and the V segment lost 2 bases, leaving 13 bases of the junction unmatched. In nucleotides, the CDR3 is TGCGCCAGCAGCCAAAGAGGGACAGTAACAGCTTCCTATGGCTACACCTTC. It encodes CASSQRGTVTASYGYTF.

V and J are TRBV7-9 and TRBJ2-3; 10 nucleotides match TRBD2. The CDR3 extends over 16 amino acids. Trimming removed 1 base from V and 6 bases from J; junction bases left unmatched: 7. CDR1 SEHNR and CDR2 FQNEAQ come from the germline V gene (reference sequence). The CDR3 nucleotides are TGTGCCAGCAGCTTAGGGGTCGGACTAGCGGCCGATACGCAGTATTTT. The encoded protein is CASSLGVGLAADTQYF.

This clone was found a few times. This rearrangement joins TRBV9 to TRBJ1-3; D is undetermined. This CDR3 comprises 13 residues. V was clipped by 3 bases and J by 4 bases, with 8 bases between them. Germline values: CDR1 SGDLS, CDR2 YYNGEE. CDR3 protein: CASSAPQGNTIYF. In DNA, the CDR3 is TGTGCCAGCAGCGCCCCTCAAGGAAACACCATATATTTT.